Described below is a single T cell receptor (beta chain) sequence and its context. Its antigen remains unknown. The data derive from a study of graft-versus-host responses after intestinal transplantation. The overall study: Those transplanted obtained multivisceral, liver-intestinal, or isolated intestinal grafts. After anti-thymocyte globulin induction, recipients took tacrolimus and steroids for approximately three years.

Overall study findings and caveats: Ileal or blood samples showed some GvH clones first, and such clones were also found in recipient marrow. Some patients had graft-donor T cell macrochimerism, and their allografts showed high graft-versus-host to host-versus-graft clonal ratios.

The CDR3 runs 14 residues. Germline CDR1 is MDHEN and CDR2 is SYDVKM. V was clipped by 6 bases and J by 8 bases, with 16 bases between them. This table comes from immunoSEQ multiplex PCR, and its TCRdb copy is limited to in-frame clones, with some not included. The table lists under 100,000 clones, around 83% of them singletons, with around 0.8% in the top ten. The receptor was isolated from a human donor who received an intestinal transplant. The chain recombines TRBV28 with TRBJ1-4, with D possibly TRBD1 on 5 matching bases. The material sequenced was unstimulated CD4+ T cells sorted from spleen or lymph node cells, taken before intestinal transplant. The CDR3 loop is CASRPGTKGEKLFF. Here the CDR3 DNA reads TGTGCCAGCAGGCCTGGGACTAAGGGGGAAAAACTGTTTTTT.